The clone carrying this T cell receptor (beta chain) occurred a few times. Its antigen is undetermined. TCRdb ran MiXCR on the RACE reads and lists one entry per CDR3 protein. The table records tens of thousands of distinct CDR3 sequences, around 7% of them present only once. This entry belongs to a study of human T cells and chemical hapten exposure. Study summary: Patients were given diphenylcyclopropenone on the scalp weekly across the approximately 26-week study. TCR yields per sample varied, mainly owing to small pooled library volume differences.

Time point of the sample: pre-sensitization, week 0. Treatment noted: therapeutic diphenylcyclopropenone sensitization with weekly scalp DPC. Researchers sampled blood before each patch test went on. The CDR3 is 17 amino acids. V shed 4 bases and J shed 0 bases, with 16 bases lying between them. In germline, CDR1 is SGHRS, CDR2 YFSETQ. Points from the study as a whole: Clustering by CDR3 similarity yielded significantly more large clusters from expanded TCRs than controls.

The receptor's source is a woman younger than 45 with alopecia areata. Some clones in this sample may be carry-over from other donors' samples. This sample comprised whole blood, obtained in connection with sensitization to the hapten diphenylcyclopropenone (DPC). This sequence joins TRBV5-1 and TRBJ2-2; D gene unclear. The CDR3 here is CASSPPKGSSNTGELFF. The CDR3 region has the DNA TGCGCCAGCAGCCCACCGAAGGGATCATCGAACACCGGGGAGCTGTTTTTT.